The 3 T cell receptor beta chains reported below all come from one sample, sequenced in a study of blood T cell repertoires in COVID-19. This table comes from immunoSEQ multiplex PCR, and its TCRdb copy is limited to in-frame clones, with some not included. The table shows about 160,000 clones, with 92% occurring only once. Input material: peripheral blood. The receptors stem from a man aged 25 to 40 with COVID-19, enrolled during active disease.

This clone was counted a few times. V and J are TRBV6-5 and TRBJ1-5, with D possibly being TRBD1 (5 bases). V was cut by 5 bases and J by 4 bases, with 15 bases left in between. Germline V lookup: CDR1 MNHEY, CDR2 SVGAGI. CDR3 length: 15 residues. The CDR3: CASSPGPRGNQPQHF. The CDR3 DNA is TGTGCCAGCAGTCCGGGTCCAAGGGGAAATCAGCCCCAGCATTTT.

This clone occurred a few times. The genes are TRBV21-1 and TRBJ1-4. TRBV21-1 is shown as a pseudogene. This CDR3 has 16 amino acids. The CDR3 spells CASSPGDFGCYEKLFF. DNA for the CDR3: TGTGCCAGCAGCCCGGGTGACTTTGGGTGTTATGAAAAACTGTTTTTT.

The CDR3 DNA sequence: TGCGCCAGCAGTGCCGACACACAAGAGACCCAGTACTTC. Residues: CASSADTQETQYF. This chain connects TRBV23-1 to TRBJ2-5; unclear D gene. TRBV23-1 is given ORF status, its function remaining uncertain. This CDR3 spans 13 amino acids. V gave up 5 bases and J gave up 2 bases, with 9 bases separating them.